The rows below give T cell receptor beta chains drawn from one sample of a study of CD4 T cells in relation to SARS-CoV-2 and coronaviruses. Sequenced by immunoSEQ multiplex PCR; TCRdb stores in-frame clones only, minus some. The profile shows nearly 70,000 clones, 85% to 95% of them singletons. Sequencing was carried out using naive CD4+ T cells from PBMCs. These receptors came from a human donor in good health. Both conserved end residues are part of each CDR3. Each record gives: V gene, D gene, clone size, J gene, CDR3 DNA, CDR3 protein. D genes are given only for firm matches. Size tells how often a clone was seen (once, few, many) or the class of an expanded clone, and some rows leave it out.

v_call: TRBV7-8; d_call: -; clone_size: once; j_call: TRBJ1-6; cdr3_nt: TGTGCCAGCAGCTTAATCGCCAGGGCGACTAATTCACCCCTCCACTTT; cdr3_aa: CASSLIARATNSPLHF
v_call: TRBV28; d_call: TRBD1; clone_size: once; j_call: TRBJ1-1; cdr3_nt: TGTGCCAGCAGGACAGGGGCGAACACTGAAGCTTTCTTT; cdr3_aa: CASRTGANTEAFF
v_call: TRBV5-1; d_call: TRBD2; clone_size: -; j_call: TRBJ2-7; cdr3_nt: TGCGCCAGCAGCTTTGGTCCTAGCGGGGTCTCCTACGAGCAGTACTTC; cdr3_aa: CASSFGPSGVSYEQYF
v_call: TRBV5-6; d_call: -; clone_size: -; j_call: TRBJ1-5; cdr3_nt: TGTGCCAGCAGCCCGGGAGGGAGCTTCCGTTATAGCAATCAGCCCCAGCATTTT; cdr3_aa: CASSPGGSFRYSNQPQHF
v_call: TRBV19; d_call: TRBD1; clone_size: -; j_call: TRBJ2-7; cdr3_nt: TGTGCCAGTAGTACCAACCGGGACAGCTACGAGCAGTACTTC; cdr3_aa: CASSTNRDSYEQYF
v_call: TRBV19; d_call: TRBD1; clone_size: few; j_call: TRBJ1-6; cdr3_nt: TGTGCCAGTAGCCGGGACAGGCCCTATAATTCACCCCTCCACTTT; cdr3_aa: CASSRDRPYNSPLHF
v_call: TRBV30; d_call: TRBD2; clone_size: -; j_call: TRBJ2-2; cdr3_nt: TGTGCCTGCCCCCCGGTGGTACAGGCGGGGGCCGGGGAGCTGTTTTTT; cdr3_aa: CACPPVVQAGAGELFF
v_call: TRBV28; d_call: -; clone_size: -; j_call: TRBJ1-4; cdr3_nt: TGTGCCAGCAGTTTATACGAAAAACTGTTTTTT; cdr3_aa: CASSLYEKLFF
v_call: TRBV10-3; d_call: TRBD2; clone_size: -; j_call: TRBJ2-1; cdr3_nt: TGTGCCAGCGGACTAGCGGTCGATGAGCAGTTCTTC; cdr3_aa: CASGLAVDEQFF
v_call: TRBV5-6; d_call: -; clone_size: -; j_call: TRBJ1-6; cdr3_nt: TGTGCCAGCAGCCCGGCGGTGGTCCCTAATTCACCCCTCCACTTT; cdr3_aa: CASSPAVVPNSPLHF
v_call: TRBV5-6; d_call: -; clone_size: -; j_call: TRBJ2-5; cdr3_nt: TGTGCCAGCAGCTTGAGAATGATTGGGACCCAGTACTTC; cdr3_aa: CASSLRMIGTQYF
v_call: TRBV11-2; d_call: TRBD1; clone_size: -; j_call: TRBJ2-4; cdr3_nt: TGTGCCAGCAGCATACGGACAGGGCTTCAAAACATTCAGTACTTC; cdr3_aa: CASSIRTGLQNIQYF
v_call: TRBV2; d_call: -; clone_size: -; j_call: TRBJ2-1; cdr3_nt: TGTGCCAGCAGTGTCTTAGCCGACAATGAGCAGTTCTTC; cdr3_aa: CASSVLADNEQFF
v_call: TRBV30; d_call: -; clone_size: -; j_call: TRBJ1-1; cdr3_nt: TGTGCCTGGAGTCCCAAGGGGGGGGACACTGAAGCTTTCTTT; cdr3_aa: CAWSPKGGDTEAFF
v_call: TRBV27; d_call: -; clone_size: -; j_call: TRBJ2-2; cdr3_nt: TGTGCCAGCAGTCCCCTAGGTGGGGAGCTGTTTTTT; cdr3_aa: CASSPLGGELFF
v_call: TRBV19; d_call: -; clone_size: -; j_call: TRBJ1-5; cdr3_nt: TGTGCCAGTAGTCACCCGGGACGGCAACATCAGCCCCAGCATTTT; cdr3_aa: CASSHPGRQHQPQHF
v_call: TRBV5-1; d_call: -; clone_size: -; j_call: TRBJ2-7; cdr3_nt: TGCGCCAGCAGCTTTGCAGACGGGGAGGACGAGCAGTACTTC; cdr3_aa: CASSFADGEDEQYF
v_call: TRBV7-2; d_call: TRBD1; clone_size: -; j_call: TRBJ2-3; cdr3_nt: TGTGCCAGCAGGCCCTTCCTGGGACAGAAAAAAGATACGCAGTATTTT; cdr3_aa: CASRPFLGQKKDTQYF
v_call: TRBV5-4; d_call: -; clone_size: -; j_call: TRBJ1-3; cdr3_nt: TGTGCCAGCAGCTTGGCTGACCAGGGAGGAAACACCATATATTTT; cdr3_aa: CASSLADQGGNTIYF
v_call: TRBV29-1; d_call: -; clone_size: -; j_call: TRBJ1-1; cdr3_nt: TGCAGCGTTGACCCATCAGGATTAGGCCCTTTCTTT; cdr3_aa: CSVDPSGLGPFF
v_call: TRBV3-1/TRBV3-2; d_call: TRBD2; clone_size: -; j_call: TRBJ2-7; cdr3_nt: TGTGCCAGCAGCCAAACGGGACTAATCTACGAGCAGTACTTC; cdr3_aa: CASSQTGLIYEQYF
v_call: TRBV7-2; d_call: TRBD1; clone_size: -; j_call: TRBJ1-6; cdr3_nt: TGTGCCAGCAGGCCGGGACAGGGGTCTTCACCCCTCCACTTT; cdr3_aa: CASRPGQGSSPLHF
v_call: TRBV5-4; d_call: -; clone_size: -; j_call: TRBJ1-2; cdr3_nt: TGTGCCAGCAGCTTTGGCGGCCTGTATGGCTACACCTTC; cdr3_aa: CASSFGGLYGYTF
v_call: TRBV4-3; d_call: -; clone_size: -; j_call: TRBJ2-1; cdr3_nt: TGCGCCAGCAGCCTATCACAGGCAAGGGGAGAGGGGAATTACAATGAGCAGTTCTTC; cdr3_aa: CASSLSQARGEGNYNEQFF
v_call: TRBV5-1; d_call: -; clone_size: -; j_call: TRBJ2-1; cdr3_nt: TGCGCCAGCAGGGGGGAGCCGAATGAGCAGTTCTTC; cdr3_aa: CASRGEPNEQFF
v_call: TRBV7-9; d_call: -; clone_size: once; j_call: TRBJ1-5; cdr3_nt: TGTGCCAGCAGCTCAGAAAGGTGGGAGGTTGGTCAGCCCCAGCATTTT; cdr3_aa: CASSSERWEVGQPQHF
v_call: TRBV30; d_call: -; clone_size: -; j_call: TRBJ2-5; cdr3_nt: TGTGCCTGGAGTGCCCCCGGAACCCAGTACTTC; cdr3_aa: CAWSAPGTQYF
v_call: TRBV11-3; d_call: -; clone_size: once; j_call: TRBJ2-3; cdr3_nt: TGTGCCAGCAGCCAAGGGACTGAGCTTAGCACAGATACGCAGTATTTT; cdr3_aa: CASSQGTELSTDTQYF
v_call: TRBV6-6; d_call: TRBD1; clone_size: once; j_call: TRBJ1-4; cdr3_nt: TGTGCCAGCAGTTACGGGACAGGGGGTGAAAAACTGTTTTTT; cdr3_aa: CASSYGTGGEKLFF
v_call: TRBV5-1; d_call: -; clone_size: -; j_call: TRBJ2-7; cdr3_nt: TGCGCCAGCACATCCTTGCCAGGCCCTCGGGAGCAGTACTTC; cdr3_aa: CASTSLPGPREQYF
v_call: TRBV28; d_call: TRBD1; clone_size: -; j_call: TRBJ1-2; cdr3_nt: TGTGCCAGCAGCTCGGGACAGGCAAGCTATGGCTACACCTTC; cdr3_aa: CASSSGQASYGYTF
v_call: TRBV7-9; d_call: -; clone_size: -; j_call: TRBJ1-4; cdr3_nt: TGTGCCAGCAGACCAACAGGTCTGACTGAAAAACTGTTTTTT; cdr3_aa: CASRPTGLTEKLFF
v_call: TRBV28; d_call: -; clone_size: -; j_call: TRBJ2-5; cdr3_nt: TGTGCCAGCAGTTTACCGGTTGGGTCGGAGACCCAGTACTTC; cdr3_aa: CASSLPVGSETQYF
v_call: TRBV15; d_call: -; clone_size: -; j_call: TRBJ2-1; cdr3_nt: TGTGCCACCAGCAGAGGGAGGGGACCCTACAATGAGCAGTTCTTC; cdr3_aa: CATSRGRGPYNEQFF
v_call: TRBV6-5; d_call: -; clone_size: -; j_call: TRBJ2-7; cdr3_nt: TGTGCCAGCTCTCGGGAGAGCTCCTACGAGCAGTACTTC; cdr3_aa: CASSRESSYEQYF
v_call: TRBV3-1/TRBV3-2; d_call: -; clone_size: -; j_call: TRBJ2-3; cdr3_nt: TGTGCCAGCAGCCCAAAAACGGGGCCAAGCACAGATACGCAGTATTTT; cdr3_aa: CASSPKTGPSTDTQYF